This TCR beta chain was sequenced for a study of cytomegalovirus exposure and HLA in healthy donors. General observations from the study: A prior analysis recorded that most TCR beta V segments were productive about 90% or about 30% of the time. A later analysis revealed that TCR association rates differed between HLA loci, peaking at DRB1 and bottoming out at HLA-C.

PCR employed 60 Vbeta and 13 Jbeta primers. Sequencing used immunoSEQ multiplex PCR; TCRdb keeps in-frame clones, though not all of them. The top ten clones hold 1.5% to 2.5% of a sample with roughly 250,000 clones, 80% to 90% of them seen once. This clone was counted once. The antigen is unknown. The ends were cut back, 5 bases at V and 6 bases at J, with 19 bases in the middle. Germline loops: CDR1 MGHDK, CDR2 SYGVNS. The CDR3 is 16 amino acids. The receptor comes from a woman in her 40s in good health and CMV-seropositive. Sequenced input: PBMCs. V usage is TRBV25-1 and J usage is TRBJ1-4; D is unclear. The CDR3 DNA reads as TGTGCCAGCAGTTGGCGGCGGGAAAAAGGGTATGAAAAACTGTTTTTT. Translating it yields CASSWRREKGYEKLFF.